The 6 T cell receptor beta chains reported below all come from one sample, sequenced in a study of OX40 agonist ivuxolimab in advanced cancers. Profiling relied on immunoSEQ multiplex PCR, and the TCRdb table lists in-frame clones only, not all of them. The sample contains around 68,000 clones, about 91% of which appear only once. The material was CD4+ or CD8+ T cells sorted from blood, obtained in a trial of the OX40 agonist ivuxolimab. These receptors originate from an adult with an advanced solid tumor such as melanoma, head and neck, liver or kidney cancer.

The CDR3 DNA sequence: TGTGCCAGCAGTGAAGCGCTCCACGGGGACATGAGCTATGGCTACACCTTC. The encoded protein is CASSEALHGDMSYGYTF. V is TRBV6-1 and J is TRBJ1-2, with a tentative D call TRBD1 (6 bases). CDR3 length: 17 residues. Germline V CDR1 and CDR2: MNHNS, SASEGT. Trimming removed 0 bases from V and 4 bases from J, with 18 bases in between.

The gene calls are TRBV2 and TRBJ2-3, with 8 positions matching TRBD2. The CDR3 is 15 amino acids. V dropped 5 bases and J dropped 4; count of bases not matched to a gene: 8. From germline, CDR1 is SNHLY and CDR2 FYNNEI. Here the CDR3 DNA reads TGTGCCAGCAGTAACGGGGGGGTCGGCGCAGATACGCAGTATTTT. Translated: CASSNGGVGADTQYF.

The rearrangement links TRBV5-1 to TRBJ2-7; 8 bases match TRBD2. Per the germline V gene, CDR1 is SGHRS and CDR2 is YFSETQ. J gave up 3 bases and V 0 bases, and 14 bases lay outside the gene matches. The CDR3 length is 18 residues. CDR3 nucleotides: TGCGCCAGCAGCTTGGAATTTAGCGGGGCCGGCAGTAGCTACGAGCAGTACTTC. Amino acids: CASSLEFSGAGSSYEQYF.

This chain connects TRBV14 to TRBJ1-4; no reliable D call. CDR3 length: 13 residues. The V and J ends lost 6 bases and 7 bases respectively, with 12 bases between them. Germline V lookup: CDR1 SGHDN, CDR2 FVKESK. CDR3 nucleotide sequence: TGTGCCAGCAGTGCGCAGGATCCTGAAAAACTGTTTTTT. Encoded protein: CASSAQDPEKLFF. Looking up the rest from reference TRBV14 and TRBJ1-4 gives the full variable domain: EAGVTQFPSHSVIEKGQTVTLRCDPISGHDNLYWYRRVMGKEIKFLLHFVKESKQDESGMPNNRFLAERTGGTYSTLKVQPAELEDSGVYFCASSAQDPEKLFFGSGTQLSVL.

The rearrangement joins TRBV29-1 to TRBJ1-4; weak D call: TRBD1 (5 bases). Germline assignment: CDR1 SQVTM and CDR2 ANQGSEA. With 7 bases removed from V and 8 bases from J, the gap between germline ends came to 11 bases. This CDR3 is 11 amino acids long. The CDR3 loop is CSADEGEKLFF. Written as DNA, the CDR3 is TGCAGCGCTGACGAGGGGGAAAAACTGTTTTTT.

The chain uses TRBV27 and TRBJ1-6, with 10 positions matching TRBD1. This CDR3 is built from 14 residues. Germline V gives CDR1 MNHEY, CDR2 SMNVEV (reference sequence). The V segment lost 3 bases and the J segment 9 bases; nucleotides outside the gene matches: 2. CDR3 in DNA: TGTGCCAGCAGTTTCGGACAGGGGGGTTCACCCCTCCACTTT. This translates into CASSFGQGGSPLHF.